The sequence of this T cell receptor (beta chain) was determined in a study of blood T cell repertoires in COVID-19. Some clones are missing from TCRdb's copy, which holds only in-frame ones; the method was immunoSEQ multiplex PCR. The table has some 450,000 clones, approximately 90% seen once; the top ten hold 0.65% to 1%. Germline V CDR1 and CDR2: GTSNPN, SVGIG (reference sequence). The CDR3 contains 17 residues. V shed 3 bases, J shed 10 bases, and the junction held 17 bases outside the gene matches. The chain couples TRBV30 to TRBJ2-2; 10 bases are a match to TRBD1. Sequenced material: peripheral blood. The TCR originated in a man aged 18 to 29 with COVID-19, enrolled during active disease. Here the CDR3 reads CAWRETGGGVYLQELFF. The DNA for the CDR3 is TGTGCCTGGAGAGAGACAGGGGGCGGAGTTTACTTGCAGGAGCTGTTTTTT. The full variable domain, completed using reference TRBV30 and TRBJ2-2, is SQTIHQWPATLVQPVGSPLSLECTVEGTSNPNLYWYRQAAGRGLQLLFYSVGIGQISSEVPQNLSASRPQDRQFILSSKKLLLSDSGFYLCAWRETGGGVYLQELFFGEGSRLTVL.